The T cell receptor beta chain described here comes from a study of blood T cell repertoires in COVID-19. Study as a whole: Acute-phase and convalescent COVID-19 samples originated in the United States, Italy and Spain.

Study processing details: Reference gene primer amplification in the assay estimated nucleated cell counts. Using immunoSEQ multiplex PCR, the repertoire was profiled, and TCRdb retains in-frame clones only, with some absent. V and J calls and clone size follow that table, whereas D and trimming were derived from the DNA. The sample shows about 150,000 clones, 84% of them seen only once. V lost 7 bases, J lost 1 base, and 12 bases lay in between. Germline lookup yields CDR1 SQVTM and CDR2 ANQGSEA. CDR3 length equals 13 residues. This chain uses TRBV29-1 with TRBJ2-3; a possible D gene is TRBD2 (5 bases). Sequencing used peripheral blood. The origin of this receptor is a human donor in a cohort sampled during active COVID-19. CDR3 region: CSALNGGTDTQYF. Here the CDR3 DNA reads TGCAGCGCCTTAAACGGGGGCACAGATACGCAGTATTTT.